Sequencing of this T cell receptor (beta chain) was carried out in a study of T cell changes during pregnancy in multiple sclerosis. Germline CDR1 is SGHKS and CDR2 is YYEKEE (reference sequence). This CDR3 region has 12 residues. The germline V and J ends were trimmed by 4 bases and 5 bases, with 9 bases remaining between them. Data came from immunoSEQ multiplex PCR; TCRdb stores just in-frame clones and leaves some out. The sample includes around 130,000 clones, 90% to 98% of them seen just once. The clonotype was recovered from a female donor with multiple sclerosis, enrolled in a pregnancy study. This chain uses TRBV5-5 with TRBJ1-2; D may be TRBD1 (5 bases). This sample comprised peripheral blood, obtained after pregnancy. CDR3 bases: TGTGCCAGCAGCAAGACAGAGTATGGCTACACCTTC. It is translated as CASSKTEYGYTF.